This is a list of T cell receptor beta chains from one sample in a study of blood T cell repertoires in COVID-19. The data were produced by immunoSEQ multiplex PCR, yet TCRdb's version contains in-frame clones alone and is incomplete. The data hold about 140,000 clones, with about nine tenths observed a single time. The material sequenced was peripheral blood. Receptor source: a woman at least 80 years old with acute or convalescent COVID-19. The CDR3 runs from the conserved cysteine through the conserved F or W. D genes are given only for firm matches. Size is omitted from some rows. Given values are once, few, many or a class for expanded clones.

TRBJ1-3	TRBD1	TRBV9	-	TGTGCCAGCAGCGCACAGGGGAGCTCTGGAAACACCATATATTTT	CASSAQGSSGNTIYF
TRBJ2-7	-	TRBV5-1	few	TGCGCCAGCAGCCCCGACCCTAGCTCCTACGAGCAGTACTTC	CASSPDPSSYEQYF
TRBJ1-4	TRBD1	TRBV7-2	-	TGTGCCAGCAGCTTACAAGGGGGTCAGGGGGGTGAAAAACTGTTTTTT	CASSLQGGQGGEKLFF
TRBJ1-1	-	TRBV3-1/TRBV3-2	-	TGTGCCAGCAGCCAAGAGGCCATTCGGGATGAAGCTTTCTTT	CASSQEAIRDEAFF
TRBJ1-5	-	TRBV6-1	-	TGTGCCAGCAGTGAAGTAAACAATCAGCCCCAGCATTTT	CASSEVNNQPQHF
TRBJ1-1	TRBD1	TRBV7-8	-	TGTGCCAGCAGCTTGACAGGGGGCCATATTGAAGCTTTCTTT	CASSLTGGHIEAFF
TRBJ2-1	-	TRBV12-3/TRBV12-4	-	TGTGCCAGCAGCCAGGGCATTGAGCAGTTCTTC	CASSQGIEQFF
TRBJ2-2	TRBD2	TRBV7-6	-	TGTGCCAGCAGCCCTCAGACTAGCGGGGGCACCGGGGAGCTGTTTTTT	CASSPQTSGGTGELFF
TRBJ2-7	TRBD1	TRBV6-5	-	TGTGCCAGCAGCCGACAGGGGGCAGAGTACGAGCAGTACTTC	CASSRQGAEYEQYF
TRBJ1-2	TRBD1	TRBV4-2	-	TGTGCCAGCAGCCAGCCGGACAGGCCTAACTATGGCTACACCTTC	CASSQPDRPNYGYTF
TRBJ2-7	TRBD1	TRBV7-3	-	TGTGCCAGCAGCTTGAAGGCAGGGGGCGGCGAGCAGTACTTC	CASSLKAGGGEQYF
TRBJ1-1	-	TRBV5-4	-	TGTGCCAGCAGGGCCACTGAAGCTTTCTTT	CASRATEAFF
TRBJ2-5	-	TRBV5-1	-	TGCGCCAGCAGCCCTGGGCAGTCCCAAGAGACCCAGTACTTC	CASSPGQSQETQYF
TRBJ2-2	TRBD2	TRBV5-4	few	TGTGCCAGCAGCCCTCCCCTGGCCCGTAGCGGGAGGAACACCGGGGAGCTGTTTTTT	CASSPPLARSGRNTGELFF
TRBJ2-5	TRBD2	TRBV7-8	once	TGTGCCAGCAGCGTTAGCGGGGGGGCCGATGAGACCCAGTACTTC	CASSVSGGADETQYF
TRBJ1-1	TRBD1	TRBV9	-	TGTGCCAGCAGCGTTCGGACAGGGGGCGCAGAAGCTTTCTTT	CASSVRTGGAEAFF
TRBJ2-1	TRBD1	TRBV4-1	-	TGCGCCAGCAGCCAGGCCACCTCAGGACAGGGGGATGAGCAGTTCTTC	CASSQATSGQGDEQFF
TRBJ2-7	-	TRBV5-1	-	TGCGCCAGCAGCTTCGACAGTACCTACGAGCAGTACTTC	CASSFDSTYEQYF
TRBJ1-3	-	TRBV9	-	TGTGCCAGCAGCGTAACTCTCTCTGGAAACACCATATATTTT	CASSVTLSGNTIYF
TRBJ1-6	-	TRBV6-5	-	TGTGCCAGCAGTTACGGACAGCCGCAAAATTCACCCCTCCACTTT	CASSYGQPQNSPLHF
TRBJ2-1	TRBD1	TRBV19	-	TGTGCCAGTAGTACCACCGGGACAGGGTACCGAAATGAGCAGTTCTTC	CASSTTGTGYRNEQFF
TRBJ1-2	TRBD1	TRBV19	once	TGTGCCAGTAGCGACACAGACAGGGGGCGCGGTGGCTACACCTTC	CASSDTDRGRGGYTF
TRBJ1-1	TRBD1	TRBV18	-	TGTGCCAGCTCCCAGGGACAGATGATGAACACTGAAGCTTTCTTT	CASSQGQMMNTEAFF
TRBJ2-3	TRBD2	TRBV30	-	TGTGCCTGGAGTGGGACTAGCGGGGGGCCAGATACGCAGTATTTT	CAWSGTSGGPDTQYF
TRBJ1-3	TRBD1	TRBV5-1	-	TGCGCCAGCAGCGAGGGGACAGCCGGGCACACCATATATTTT	CASSEGTAGHTIYF
TRBJ1-3	-	TRBV2	-	TGTGCCAGCAGTGAAAGGAGGGACCCAACCTCTGGAAACACCATATATTTT	CASSERRDPTSGNTIYF
TRBJ1-2	-	TRBV3-1/TRBV3-2	-	TGTGCCAGCAGCCAAAGACTTTATGGCTACACCTTC	CASSQRLYGYTF
TRBJ1-2	-	TRBV4-2	-	TGTGCCAGCAGCCCTGGCGAGGAGTATGGCTACACCTTC	CASSPGEEYGYTF
TRBJ1-5	-	TRBV20-1	once	TGCAGTGCTAGTTATAGCAATCAGCCCCAGCATTTT	CSASYSNQPQHF
TRBJ2-7	-	TRBV9	few	TGTGCCAGCAGCTCTTCGTCCTACGAGCAGTACTTC	CASSSSSYEQYF
TRBJ1-1	-	TRBV2	-	TGTGCCAGCAGTGAAGATTGGGGGGAACTGAACACTGAAGCTTTCTTT	CASSEDWGELNTEAFF
TRBJ1-5	-	TRBV12-5	once	TGTGCTAGTGGCCCCCCGGGGGGGCTAAATCAGCCCCAGCATTTT	CASGPPGGLNQPQHF
TRBJ1-2	-	TRBV7-2	-	TGTGCCAGCAGCTTAGGAAACTTTAACTATGGCTACACCTTC	CASSLGNFNYGYTF
TRBJ2-2	TRBD2	TRBV6-2/TRBV6-3	-	TGTGCCAGCAGTTACAAAGTTTACATCGTGGGAGGGAAGCTGTTTTTT	CASSYKVYIVGGKLFF
TRBJ2-2	-	TRBV11-2	-	TGTGCCAGCAGCTTAGCCGCAGGGAACACCGGGGAGCTGTTTTTT	CASSLAAGNTGELFF
TRBJ2-3	TRBD2	TRBV5-1	once	TGCGCCAGCAGCTTCACAGCGGGGGCGGGGTCTCGCACAGATACGCAGTATTTT	CASSFTAGAGSRTDTQYF
TRBJ1-1	TRBD1	TRBV7-3	-	TGTGCCAGCTCTTATTTGGGACAGCTGAACACTGAAGCTTTCTTT	CASSYLGQLNTEAFF
TRBJ1-4	-	TRBV2	-	TGTGCCAGCAGTGCTGGGACTTGGAGAGGGAATGAAAAACTGTTTTTT	CASSAGTWRGNEKLFF
TRBJ2-3	-	TRBV12-3/TRBV12-4	-	TGTGCCAGCAGTTTTTACACAGATACGCAGTATTTT	CASSFYTDTQYF
TRBJ2-5	TRBD2	TRBV3-1/TRBV3-2	-	TGTGCCAGCAGCCAAAGGACCGCGGGGGGGCCAGAGACCCAGTACTTC	CASSQRTAGGPETQYF
TRBJ1-6	-	TRBV5-1	-	TGCGCCAGCAGCCTGGAGCCCGGGAGTAATTCACCCCTCCACTTT	CASSLEPGSNSPLHF
TRBJ1-2	TRBD1	TRBV30	-	TGTGCCTGGAGTCGCCGACAGGGGCTCCTCTATGGCTACACCTTC	CAWSRRQGLLYGYTF
TRBJ2-3	TRBD2	TRBV5-1	-	TGCGCCAGCAGCTTGCCTAGCGGGGGCGGACCTAGCACAGATACGCAGTATTTT	CASSLPSGGGPSTDTQYF
TRBJ1-5	-	TRBV3-1/TRBV3-2	-	TGTGCCAGCAGCCAAGATATAGGACAGAACAATCAGCCCCAGCATTTT	CASSQDIGQNNQPQHF
TRBJ2-3	-	TRBV6-5	-	TGTGCCAGCAGGAGGGGGGGGCCTGAGGATACGCAGTATTTT	CASRRGGPEDTQYF
TRBJ2-7	TRBD1	TRBV5-6	-	TGTGCCAGCAGCCGGGACAGCTACGAGCAGTACTTC	CASSRDSYEQYF
TRBJ1-2	-	TRBV12-5	-	TGTGCTAGTGGTTTCGTCGGGGGGAGCAACTATGGCTACACCTTC	CASGFVGGSNYGYTF
TRBJ1-2	-	TRBV20-1	-	TGCAGTGGCGGCGGAAAGGGCTACACCTTC	CSGGGKGYTF
TRBJ2-1	TRBD2	TRBV6-5	-	TGTGCCAGCAGATACCGGACTAGCGGGGGGTACAATGAGCAGTTCTTC	CASRYRTSGGYNEQFF
TRBJ2-2	-	TRBV4-1	-	TGCGCCAGCAGCCAAGATAATTCGGGATACACCGGGGAGCTGTTTTTT	CASSQDNSGYTGELFF
TRBJ1-2	-	TRBV6-1	-	TGTGCCAGCAGTGAAGCGCACAGGAACTATGGCTACACCTTC	CASSEAHRNYGYTF